This T cell receptor beta chain was identified in a study of CD8 T cells in ankylosing spondylitis. This clonotype has only a few counts. The antigen remains unidentified. This CDR3 is 15 amino acids long. The junction had 9 bases not matched to a gene; V was cut back by 5 bases and J by 2 bases. The germline V gene encodes CDR1 MNHEY and CDR2 SMNVEV (reference sequence). General study points: Characteristic, it appeared, of ankylosing spondylitis blood was a TCR beta motif of several highly homologous variants.

MiXCR, applied by TCRdb to the 5' RACE reads, yields one record per CDR3 protein. This sample has roughly 440,000 distinct CDR3 sequences, with approximately 17% found just once. The sequenced sample consisted of blood, either unsorted or a sorted T cell fraction (not recorded which). This TCR was sampled from a male donor with ankylosing spondylitis. The chain has TRBV27 and TRBJ2-7, with 7 bases aligning to TRBD1. CDR3 sequence: CASSLTGVNTYEQYF. The DNA of the CDR3 is TGTGCCAGCAGTCTAACAGGGGTTAATACCTACGAGCAGTACTTC.